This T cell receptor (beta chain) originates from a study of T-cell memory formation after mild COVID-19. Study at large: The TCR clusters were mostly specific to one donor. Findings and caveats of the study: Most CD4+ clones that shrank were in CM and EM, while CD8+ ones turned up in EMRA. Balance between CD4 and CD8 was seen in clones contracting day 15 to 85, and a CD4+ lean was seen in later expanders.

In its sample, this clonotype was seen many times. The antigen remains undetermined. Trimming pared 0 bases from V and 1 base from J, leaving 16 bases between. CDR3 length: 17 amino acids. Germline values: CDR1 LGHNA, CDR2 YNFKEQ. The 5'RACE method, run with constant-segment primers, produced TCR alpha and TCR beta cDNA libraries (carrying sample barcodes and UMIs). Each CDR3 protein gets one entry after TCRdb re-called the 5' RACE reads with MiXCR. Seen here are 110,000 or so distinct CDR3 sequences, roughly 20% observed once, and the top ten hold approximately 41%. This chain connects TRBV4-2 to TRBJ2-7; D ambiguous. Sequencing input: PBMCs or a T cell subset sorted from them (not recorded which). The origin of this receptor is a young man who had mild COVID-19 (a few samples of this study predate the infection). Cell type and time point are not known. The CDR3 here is CASSQEYAPSLSYEQYF. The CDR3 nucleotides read TGTGCCAGCAGCCAAGAATACGCACCCTCTCTTTCCTACGAGCAGTACTTC.